A selection of T cell receptor beta chains follows, all from one sample in a study of T cells in localized non-small cell lung cancer. The method was immunoSEQ multiplex PCR; TCRdb's version includes in-frame clones alone and lacks a portion of them. The sample carries some 8,200 clones, over 50% recorded once. The sequences come from lymph node tissue, collected before any cancer treatment. The receptor source for this set is a male donor aged 60 or over with stage I squamous cell lung carcinoma. Both conserved end residues are part of each CDR3. Each record gives: J gene, clone size, V gene, D gene, CDR3 DNA, CDR3 protein. A D gene is named only where the DNA matches it firmly. Clone size, where shown, is once, few, many, or a class for clones that have expanded.

TRBJ2-5,.,TRBV5-1,TRBD1,TGCGCCAGCAGCCCCGAGCCAGGGGGCCCCACCGTGGCCCAGTACTTC,CASSPEPGGPTVAQYF
TRBJ1-2,.,TRBV19,.,TGTGCCAGTATAGGAGAATTGATTGGCTACACCTTC,CASIGELIGYTF
TRBJ2-3,.,TRBV19,TRBD2,TGTGCCAGTAGTACTAGCGGGACCACAGATACGCAGTATTTT,CASSTSGTTDTQYF
TRBJ1-5,.,TRBV6-8,.,TGTGCCAGCAGCCCGGCTCCAGACCCCCAGCCCCAGCATTTT,CASSPAPDPQPQHF
TRBJ2-7,.,TRBV14,TRBD1,TGTGCCAGCAGCCCTCATGGACAGGGAGTCTACGAGCAGTACTTC,CASSPHGQGVYEQYF
TRBJ2-7,.,TRBV14,.,TGTGCCAGCAGCCAAGACAGGGTGTACGAGCAGTACTTC,CASSQDRVYEQYF
TRBJ2-1,few,TRBV6-8,TRBD2,TGTGCCAGCAGGACTAGCCCCGAGTTCAATGAGCAGTTCTTC,CASRTSPEFNEQFF
TRBJ1-2,medium-sized,TRBV9,.,TGTGCCAGCAGCATCCGGGACATATCTCGTGGCTACACCTTC,CASSIRDISRGYTF
TRBJ1-1,few,TRBV6-4,.,TGTGCCAGCAGTACCGGGACACAAGCTTTCTTT,CASSTGTQAFF
TRBJ1-1,.,TRBV15,TRBD1,TGTGCCACCAGCAGAGAAGGACAGGCCTCCCCTGAAGCTTTCTTT,CATSREGQASPEAFF
TRBJ1-3,.,TRBV9,TRBD1,TGTGCCAGCAGGGTGACCGGGACAGCAGTTGGAAACACCATATATTTT,CASRVTGTAVGNTIYF
TRBJ2-7,.,TRBV15,TRBD1,TGTGCCACCAGCGTCCGGGACAGGGGCCACGAGCAGTACTTC,CATSVRDRGHEQYF
TRBJ2-7,.,TRBV15,TRBD2,TGTGCCACCAGCAGAGGGGGACTAGCGGCGTCCTACGAGCAGTACTTC,CATSRGGLAASYEQYF
TRBJ1-5,medium-sized,TRBV11-3,TRBD1,TGTGCCAGCAGCTTCAGGACAGGGGAGGGGCAGCCCCAGCATTTT,CASSFRTGEGQPQHF
TRBJ1-1,.,TRBV19,TRBD1,TGTGCCAGTAGTATAGAACAGGGGGCGGGAACTGAAGCTTTCTTT,CASSIEQGAGTEAFF
TRBJ1-4,.,TRBV12-5,.,TGTGCTAGTGGTTTCCTGACTGAGTTGTTTTTT,CASGFLTELFF